This T cell receptor (beta chain) comes out of a study of T cells in Graves' hyperthyroidism and ophthalmopathy (dated by TCRdb to the late 2010s). The study in broad terms: Peripheral blood was sampled at the time of initial diagnosis, prior to any treatment. Once sampling was done, hyperthyroidism patients were given methimazole at a starting dose of 30 mg daily, whereas ophthalmopathy patients were given high-dose intravenous methylprednisolone. The 100 or so discovery patients were randomly split 7:3 into training and test sets. Whether ophthalmopathy could be predicted prospectively was tested in an independent validation cohort made up of 18 to 20 hyperthyroidism patients plus 17 patients who later progressed to ophthalmopathy. According to the paper, TCR Vbeta CDR3 sequencing was carried out on around 140 peripheral blood samples, which came from more than 40 ophthalmopathy, under 80 hyperthyroidism and some 17 progressor patients. To identify distinguishing TCR V-J signatures, a discovery cohort of 95 to 100 patients was used, comprising 40 to 45 with Graves' ophthalmopathy and approximately 58 with stable Graves' hyperthyroidism. In six Graves' hyperthyroidism patients, the study also compared T-cell repertoires from thyroid tissue with T-cell repertoires from blood.

Stable Graves' hyperthyroidism was defined as no progression to ophthalmopathy during 18 months of follow-up. The hyperthyroidism patients were between 18 and 65 years old and newly diagnosed, with a disease duration of less than 2 months. The study excluded patients with uncontrolled infections, other autoimmune diseases, pregnancy or lactation. Diagnoses were based on clinical symptoms, serum thyroxine and TRAb, thyroid ultrasound and orbital computed tomography. Ficoll-Paque density gradient centrifugation was used to isolate PBMCs from about 9 ml of fresh peripheral blood. Trizol reagent was used to extract total RNA, and RNA quality was then checked on an Agilent 2100 Bioanalyzer. At least ten counts were recorded for this clonotype. What antigen it recognizes has not been identified. No clone much larger than this one lies a single base away; base qualities are absent. Study-wide findings and limitations: In validation, the model predicted progression to ophthalmopathy a median of about 6 months before onset, with roughly 70% sensitivity and about 75% specificity. Sample size was not statistically predetermined, and blinding of investigators to group allocation was not performed. A model built on a 13 V-J signature distinguished ophthalmopathy from stable hyperthyroidism, reaching roughly 88% sensitivity and 81.08% specificity in cross-validation and 80%/75% in testing. Most expanded thyroid clonotypes (frequency above 0.001) were also found in blood, which suggests that blood repertoires may mirror thyroid immune responses.

Amplification of TCR beta CDR3 regions was carried out from RNA transcripts. The TCR CDR3 was subjected to a first round of RT-PCR using the HTBI primer set and the Qiagen OneStep RT-PCR kit. A second multiplex PCR round built the libraries, followed by size selection and purification. The libraries were sequenced on an Illumina HiSeq2000 using paired-end 100 bp reads. Processing in the source paper ran as follows. SOAPnuke was used to process the raw data, removing reads that contained adapters or uncalled bases, had a mean Phred below 15, or lacked an exact match to the constant primer or identifier. High-quality paired reads were merged using COPE v1.2.5, and each unique nucleotide sequence was defined as a clonotype. MiTCR v1.1 was used to align clonotypes to the IMGT TRBV, TRBD and TRBJ reference segments. Analysis was restricted to V-J combinations with a frequency above 0.0001, which covered just over 98% of repertoires. The TCS score was defined as the ratio of F50 (clonal expansion) to E x V (chaos), calculated using BLOSUM62-based TCRdist between CDR3 peptides within each V-J. Welch's t-statistics and random forest reduced around 510 V-J features to 10 to 15, which were used in a naive Bayes classifier (R e1071). TCRdb itself trimmed the public reads at Q25 with fastp, ran MiXCR and retained productive beta chains. Here each entry gathers all rows of one CDR3 protein and keeps the most common genes and DNA. These V and J calls derive from TCRdb rather than the authors' analysis. Within this sample are hundreds of thousands of distinct CDR3 sequences, with about 15% of them counted one time only. The top ten clonotypes cover about 15% of the sample.

The CDR3 covers 15 residues, taking in both the cysteine and the phenylalanine. Of all the DNA, just the CDR3 is kept, 45 bases in frame from base 1. Taken from the germline V gene, the CDR1 and CDR2 loops are SGHAT and FQNNGV. Germline trimming: 6 bases from V, 2 bases from J; junction bases outside gene matches: 10. The chain is encoded by TRBV11-2 joined to TRBJ2-7, with 7 middle bases fitting TRBD1. This clonotype was sampled from a middle-aged woman with Graves' hyperthyroidism. Material for sequencing was blood. In nucleotides, the sequence is TGTGCCAGCAGAAGTAACAGGGGCCGGCCCTACGAGCAGTACTTC. Its translation reads: CASRSNRGRPYEQYF. The CDR3, completed at both ends by the reference TRBV11-2 and TRBJ2-7 genes, gives the full variable domain EAGVAQSPRYKIIEKRQSVAFWCNPISGHATLYWYQQILGQGPKLLIQFQNNGVVDDSQLPKDRFSAERLKGVDSTLKIQPAKLEDSAVYLCASRSNRGRPYEQYFGPGTRLTVT.